This entry features one T cell receptor (beta chain) sequence. Its cognate antigen is unknown. This sample was included in a study of CD8 T cells in ankylosing spondylitis. V lost 9 bases and J lost 3; bases outside the gene matches: 3. The CDR3 spans 12 residues. Findings of the study overall: Certain motif variants had earlier appeared in reactive arthritis synovial fluid and blood. Within ankylosing spondylitis blood, a TCR beta motif made up of under 10 highly homologous variants appeared to be characteristic. Clones that were linked to disease were CD8+ and were relatively rare in peripheral blood.

For TCR beta, libraries came from quantitative 5'-RACE with molecular barcodes. In TCRdb, the 5' RACE reads were re-called with MiXCR into one record per CDR3 protein. This sample has about 150,000 distinct CDR3 sequences; 30% to 35% occur once, and the top ten carry 4.5% to 6%. The clonotype was recovered from a male donor with ankylosing spondylitis. The source material was synovial fluid, either unsorted or a sorted T cell fraction (not recorded which). V is TRBV12-3 or TRBV12-4 and J is TRBJ1-2; 8 nucleotides agree with TRBD1. The CDR3 region is CASGTGDYGYTF. The CDR3 DNA reads TGTGCCAGTGGGACAGGAGACTATGGCTACACCTTC.